This TCR beta chain was profiled in a study of control samples from healthy donors and cancer patients. The germline gives CDR1 SGHTA, CDR2 FQGNSA. J was trimmed by 5 bases and V by 3 bases; bases with no gene match: 13. This CDR3 has 18 residues. Data came from immunoSEQ multiplex PCR; TCRdb stores just in-frame clones and leaves some out. There are some 150,000 clones in the sample; 95% to 96% occur only once, and approximately 1% lies in the top ten. The rearrangement joins TRBV7-2 to TRBJ2-1, with 10 positions matching TRBD2. This clonotype was obtained from a woman aged 25 to 45 in good health. The sequencing input was blood. CDR3 residues: CASSLSSGLAKLNNEQFF. The CDR3 region has the DNA TGTGCCAGCAGCTTGTCGTCGGGACTAGCGAAACTAAACAATGAGCAGTTCTTC.